The 28 T cell receptor beta chains reported below all come from one sample, sequenced in a study of identical twins. TCRdb reprocessed the 5' RACE reads via MiXCR and lists one record per CDR3 protein. The data hold just under 650,000 distinct CDR3 sequences, with less than 9% observed a single time. The same data also contributed to another study, on yellow fever vaccine responses in identical twins.

Material: PBMCs. Source of these receptors: a woman aged 18-29 years in good health.

This clonotype was observed many times. The chain carries TRBV3-1 and TRBJ1-2, with unresolved D. CDR3 length: 12 amino acids. Looked up from germline, CDR1 is LGHDT and CDR2 is YNNKEL (reference sequence). Trimming left V 0 bases short and J 1 base short, with 0 bases between. The CDR3 loop reads CASSQDNYGYTF. The DNA of the CDR3 is TGTGCCAGCAGCCAAGATAACTATGGCTACACCTTC.

Ten or more counts support this clonotype. The rearrangement links TRBV12-3 or TRBV12-4 to TRBJ2-3; D possibly corresponds to TRBD2 (5 bases). Trimming left V 5 bases short and J 1 base short, with 13 bases between. The CDR3 is made up of 15 amino acids. CDR3 DNA sequence: TGTGCCAGCAGTCCGGGATCTCTTGGCACAGATACGCAGTATTTT. Residues: CASSPGSLGTDTQYF.

This clonotype was found many times. J is TRBJ2-2 and V is TRBV28, with 9 positions matching TRBD1. CDR3 size: 16 residues. Germline trimming cut 2 bases from V and 0 bases from J; bases unmatched to any gene: 1. Germline V lookup: CDR1 MDHEN, CDR2 SYDVKM. The CDR3 nucleotides are TGTGCCAGCAGTTTAGGGGACAGGGCGAACACCGGGGAGCTGTTTTTT. It yields the protein CASSLGDRANTGELFF.

The chain employs TRBV29-1 and TRBJ2-5; D is possibly TRBD2 (6 bases). Germline V gives CDR1 SQVTM, CDR2 ANQGSEA. The ends were cut back, 6 bases at V and 2 bases at J, with 13 bases in the middle. This CDR3 spans 13 amino acids. The DNA of the CDR3 is TGCAGCGTGGTAGCGGACTTTCAAGAGACCCAGTACTTC. As protein: CSVVADFQETQYF. The variable domain in full, completed from reference TRBV29-1 and TRBJ2-5, reads SAVISQKPSRDICQRGTSLTIQCQVDSQVTMMFWYRQQPGQSLTLIATANQGSEATYESGFVIDKFPISRPNLTFSTLTVSNMSPEDSSIYLCSVVADFQETQYFGPGTRLLVL.

This clonotype has a count of ten or more. The rearrangement joins TRBV6-1 to TRBJ1-5; 9 nucleotides align to TRBD1. The CDR3 runs to 13 residues. Trimming at V came to 6 bases and at J to 7 bases, leaving 4 bases not matched to a gene. Germline V lookup: CDR1 MNHNS, CDR2 SASEGT. For the CDR3, the DNA is TGTGCCAGCAGACAGGGGGCAAGACAGCCCCAGCATTTT. Amino acid sequence: CASRQGARQPQHF.

This clonotype has more than one count but fewer than ten. The genes are TRBV3-1 and TRBJ2-7; TRBD2 aligns across 8 bases. CDR1 is LGHDT, CDR2 YNNKEL, per germline (reference sequence). The CDR3 sequence is 14 residues long. V gave up 3 bases and J gave up 7 bases; unmatched junction bases: 8. In DNA form, the CDR3 reads TGTGCCAGCAGCCATGATGGAGCGGGAGTGGAGCAGTACTTC. Its translation is CASSHDGAGVEQYF.

This clonotype was found a few times. The CDR3 protein is CASSLGTGTSGGVGPDTQYF. The CDR3 coding sequence is TGTGCCAGCAGCTTAGGAACCGGGACTAGCGGGGGGGTCGGCCCAGATACGCAGTATTTT. The chain links TRBV11-2 to TRBJ2-3; TRBD2 matches 16 bases. Germline V gene sequence: CDR1 SGHAT, CDR2 FQNNGV. After removal of 1 base from V and 4 bases from J, the junction contained 11 bases not matched to a gene. This CDR3 spans 20 amino acids.

The genes are TRBV2 and TRBJ2-5; 9 bases agree with TRBD2. From germline, CDR1 is SNHLY and CDR2 FYNNEI. The V and J ends lost 5 bases and 5 bases, in that order; junction bases with no gene match: 9. This CDR3 spans 15 amino acids. CDR3 in DNA: TGTGCCAGCAGTAGGTCCGGACTAGCGTACGAGACCCAGTACTTC. It yields the protein CASSRSGLAYETQYF.

The table lists this clonotype with a few counts. The chain joins TRBV6-1 to TRBJ1-5; perhaps TRBD1 as D (6 bases). V was pared by 2 bases and J by 6 bases, with 17 bases between. Looked up from germline, CDR1 is MNHNS and CDR2 is SASEGT. There are 16 residues in the CDR3. The CDR3 DNA follows: TGTGCCAGCAGTGAACCTTCGGCAGGGGAGGGTCAGCCCCAGCATTTT. Translated: CASSEPSAGEGQPQHF.

This chain joins TRBV5-1 and TRBJ2-5; TRBD2 matches at 8 bases. The CDR3 covers 16 residues. After removal of 3 bases from V and 1 base from J, the junction contained 8 bases not matched to a gene. Germline CDR1 is SGHRS and CDR2 is YFSETQ. The CDR3 coding sequence is TGCGCCAGCAGCTGGACGATTCTAGCGGGCCAAGAGACCCAGTACTTC. The encoded protein is CASSWTILAGQETQYF.

This clonotype turned up a few times. This chain joins TRBV10-3 and TRBJ2-1, with TRBD2 matching over 11 bases. Germline V gene sequence: CDR1 ENHRY, CDR2 SYGVKD. Trimming cost V 6 bases and J 9 bases; bases outside gene matches: 13. The CDR3 length is 16 residues. CDR3 amino acids: CAISAQLAGARGEQFF. The DNA of the CDR3 is TGTGCCATCAGCGCCCAACTAGCGGGAGCCCGGGGTGAGCAGTTCTTC.

V is TRBV19 and J is TRBJ2-6, with D unclear. Trimming left V 6 bases short and J 0 bases short, with 9 bases between. This CDR3 region has 15 residues. CDR1 and CDR2 from the germline V gene are LNHDA and SQIVND (reference sequence). CDR3 sequence reads: CASRGKHSGANVLTF. CDR3 DNA sequence: TGTGCCAGTAGAGGGAAGCACTCTGGGGCCAACGTCCTGACTTTC.

This clonotype was detected a few times. The chain recombines TRBV19 with TRBJ2-1; 8 bases are shared with TRBD2. Trimming took 9 bases from V and 4 from J; bases not matched to a gene: 8. Germline CDR1 is LNHDA and CDR2 is SQIVND (reference sequence). The CDR3 covers 14 residues. CDR3 sequence (DNA): TGTGCCAGGGGGGCGAGCGGGGGTTACAATGAGCAGTTCTTC. It codes for CARGASGGYNEQFF. The full variable domain, its missing parts supplied by reference TRBV19 and TRBJ2-1, is DGGITQSPKYLFRKEGQNVTLSCEQNLNHDAMYWYRQDPGQGLRLIYYSQIVNDFQKGDIAEGYSVSREKKESFPLTVTSAQKNPTAFYLCARGASGGYNEQFFGPGTRLTVL.

This clonotype was seen ten or more times. The V and J genes are TRBV11-2 and TRBJ1-1, with D unclear. This CDR3 comprises 14 residues. Germline loops: CDR1 SGHAT, CDR2 FQNNGV. V lost 2 bases and J 3 bases, leaving 10 bases between the germline ends. In DNA, the CDR3 is TGTGCCAGCAGCTTATCGGACGCCTACACTGAAGCTTTCTTT. Encoded protein: CASSLSDAYTEAFF.

This clonotype was seen more than once but under ten times. The rearrangement uses TRBV7-9 and TRBJ2-7; 8 bases are shared with TRBD1. V was clipped by 5 bases and J by 0 bases; unmatched bases: 12. The CDR3 length is 17 residues. Germline V gene lookup returns CDR1 SEHNR and CDR2 FQNEAQ (reference sequence). The CDR3 region is CASSGTGPRRDSYEQYF. The CDR3 DNA reads as TGTGCCAGCAGCGGGACAGGACCAAGAAGAGACTCCTACGAGCAGTACTTC.

This clonotype has a handful of counts. This sequence joins TRBV12-3 or TRBV12-4 and TRBJ2-2, with 10 bases identical to TRBD2. J gave up 8 bases and V 5 bases, and 5 bases lay outside the gene matches. The CDR3 totals 14 residues. The CDR3, as DNA: TGTGCCAGCAGTCTTAGCGGGGGGAAAGGGGAGCTGTTTTTT. Translated, it gives CASSLSGGKGELFF.

This clonotype was counted only a few times. The chain links TRBV6-5 to TRBJ1-1; 7 bases fit TRBD1. Germline values: CDR1 MNHEY, CDR2 SVGAGI. This CDR3 has 14 residues. The J segment lost 5 bases and the V segment lost 2 bases, leaving 5 bases of the junction unmatched. CDR3 sequence (DNA): TGTGCCAGCAGTTACGGGGCAGGGGGGACTGAAGCTTTCTTT. This translates into CASSYGAGGTEAFF.

This clonotype was observed at least ten times. J is TRBJ2-7 and V is TRBV29-1; 8 positions agree with TRBD2. This CDR3 region has 13 residues. The V gene end was trimmed by 5 bases and the J gene end by 2 bases; junction bases not matched to a gene: 5. The germline V gene has CDR1 SQVTM and CDR2 ANQGSEA. CDR3 loop: CSVHSGIAYEQYF. For the CDR3, the DNA is TGCAGCGTTCATAGCGGGATTGCCTACGAGCAGTACTTC.

This clonotype was seen a handful of times. V is TRBV27 and J is TRBJ2-7, with TRBD2 matching over 7 bases. CDR1 MNHEY and CDR2 SMNVEV come from the germline V gene (reference sequence). The CDR3 spans 13 residues. Trimming took 9 bases from V and 6 from J; bases not matched to a gene: 11. In nucleotides, the CDR3 is TGTGCCAGGGGAAGGGGCGGGAGTTCCGAGCAGTACTTC. Protein: CARGRGGSSEQYF.

This clonotype has just a few counts. The chain recombines TRBV5-1 with TRBJ1-5; the D gene is possibly TRBD1 (6 bases). The V end was cut by 8 bases, the J end by 3 bases, with 12 bases between. CDR3 size: 13 residues. CDR1 is SGHRS, CDR2 YFSETQ, per germline. CDR3 residues: CASRQDDNQPQHF. CDR3 DNA sequence: TGCGCCAGTAGACAGGACGACAATCAGCCCCAGCATTTT.

This clonotype was recorded many times. The rearrangement uses TRBV12-3 or TRBV12-4 and TRBJ1-1; 10 bases align to TRBD1. Trimming at V came to 6 bases and at J to 4 bases, leaving 11 bases not matched to a gene. CDR3 size: 16 residues. This CDR3 reads CASRPPGQGLGTEAFF. The CDR3 DNA follows: TGTGCCAGCAGACCCCCGGGACAGGGGTTGGGCACTGAAGCTTTCTTT.

This clonotype has a count of ten or more. This chain links TRBV6-4 with TRBJ2-1; 9 positions match TRBD2. V trimming: 3 bases; J trimming: 7 bases; junction bases outside the gene matches: 7. The germline CDR1 and CDR2 sequences are MRHNA and SNTAGT. CDR3 length: 15 amino acids. For the CDR3, the DNA is TGTGCCAGCAGTGAAGGTAGCGGGAGTTTTAATGAGCAGTTCTTC. Translated: CASSEGSGSFNEQFF.

This clonotype was recorded at least ten times. The gene calls are TRBV27 and TRBJ1-2; 7 nucleotides align to TRBD1. Germline values: CDR1 MNHEY, CDR2 SMNVEV (reference sequence). The CDR3 runs 13 residues. The V segment lost 3 bases and the J segment 9 bases; nucleotides outside the gene matches: 7. The CDR3 sequence is CASSFARQGSYTF. The CDR3 DNA sequence: TGTGCCAGCAGTTTTGCGAGACAGGGTAGCTACACCTTC.

This clonotype showed up just a few times. The chain is built from TRBV2 and TRBJ2-5; possibly TRBD2 for D (6 bases). V was trimmed by 10 bases and J by 8 bases, leaving 26 bases between them. This CDR3 has 15 residues. Per the germline V gene, CDR1 is SNHLY and CDR2 is FYNNEI. The CDR3 sequence: CATQREAGHAATQYF. CDR3 DNA: TGTGCCACCCAGAGGGAGGCAGGACACGCGGCAACCCAGTACTTC.

This clonotype appeared once. The chain has TRBV12-3 or TRBV12-4 and TRBJ2-3; 10 positions agree with TRBD2. This CDR3 is built from 19 residues. J gave up 2 bases and V 6 bases, and 17 bases lay outside the gene matches. CDR3 sequence reads: CASSGFTPAGGTNTDTQYF. DNA of the CDR3: TGTGCCAGCAGCGGTTTTACCCCAGCGGGGGGGACCAACACAGATACGCAGTATTTT.

V is TRBV12-3 or TRBV12-4 and J is TRBJ2-2, with a tentative D call TRBD1 (5 bases). There are 14 residues in the CDR3. The ends were cut back, 7 bases at V and 3 bases at J, with 12 bases in the middle. The CDR3 DNA sequence: TGTGCCAGCACAGAAGGGGTGTACACCGGGGAGCTGTTTTTT. Its protein is CASTEGVYTGELFF.

This clonotype was seen a few times. V usage is TRBV2 and J usage is TRBJ2-7, with 10 bases matching TRBD1. Germline values: CDR1 SNHLY, CDR2 FYNNEI. The CDR3 consists of 14 residues. Trimming took 4 bases from V and 1 from J; bases not matched to a gene: 1. This CDR3 reads CASSGGQGSYEQYF. The CDR3 DNA reads as TGTGCCAGCAGTGGGGGACAGGGGTCCTACGAGCAGTACTTC.

The chain combines TRBV14 with TRBJ2-5; 7 bases align to TRBD1. Germline V lookup: CDR1 SGHDN, CDR2 FVKESK. CDR3 length: 15 amino acids. With 1 base clipped from V and 5 bases from J, the junction kept 7 bases outside the gene matches. This chain's CDR3 is CASSQVDRVRETQYF. DNA for the CDR3: TGTGCCAGCAGCCAAGTTGACAGGGTTCGGGAGACCCAGTACTTC. Full variable domain (remainder filled in from reference TRBV14 and TRBJ2-5): EAGVTQFPSHSVIEKGQTVTLRCDPISGHDNLYWYRRVMGKEIKFLLHFVKESKQDESGMPNNRFLAERTGGTYSTLKVQPAELEDSGVYFCASSQVDRVRETQYFGPGTRLLVL.